This T cell receptor beta chain was documented in a study of post-analysis software for immune sequencing data. The TCR beta cDNA libraries contained unique molecular identifiers. TCRdb used MiXCR to reprocess the PCR reads, holding one entry per CDR3 protein. The table includes about 430,000 distinct CDR3 sequences, 30% to 40% detected once. This clonotype was seen a few times. Its target is unknown. Study outcomes and limitations: Batch-matched samples strongly co-clustered by F measure. Elevated frequency relative to controls characterized several TRBV segments in patients, TRBV5-6, TRBV5-1 and TRBV20-1 among them.

Per the germline V gene, CDR1 is SGHRS and CDR2 is YFSETQ. The CDR3 runs 13 residues. Trimming pared 2 bases from V and 1 base from J, leaving 7 bases between. Sequencing used blood. V gene TRBV5-1 combines with J gene TRBJ2-7; D unresolved. This TCR came from a girl aged 2-9 years with multiple sclerosis. CDR3: CASSFSQSYEQYF. CDR3 in DNA: TGCGCCAGCAGCTTTTCACAGTCCTACGAGCAGTACTTC.